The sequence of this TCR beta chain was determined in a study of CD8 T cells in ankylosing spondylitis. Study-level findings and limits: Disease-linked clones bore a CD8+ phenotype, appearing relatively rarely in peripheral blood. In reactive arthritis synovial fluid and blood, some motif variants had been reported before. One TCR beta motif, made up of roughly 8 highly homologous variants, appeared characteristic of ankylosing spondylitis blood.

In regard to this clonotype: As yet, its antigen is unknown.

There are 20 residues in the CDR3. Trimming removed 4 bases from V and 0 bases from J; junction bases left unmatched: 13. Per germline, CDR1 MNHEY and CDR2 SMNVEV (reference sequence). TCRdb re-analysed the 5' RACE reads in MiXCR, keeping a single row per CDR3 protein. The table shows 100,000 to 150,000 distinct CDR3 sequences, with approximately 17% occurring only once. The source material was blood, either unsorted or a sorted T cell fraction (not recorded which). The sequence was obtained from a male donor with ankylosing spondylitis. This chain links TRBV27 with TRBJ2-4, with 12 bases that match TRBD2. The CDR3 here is CASSSSGLAGASLAKNIQYF. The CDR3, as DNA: TGTGCCAGCAGTTCCTCGGGACTAGCGGGCGCATCTTTAGCCAAAAACATTCAGTACTTC.